This T cell receptor beta chain derives from a study of T-cell reconstitution after alpha-beta-depleted transplantation in children. This clonotype was picked up many times. Germline V lookup: CDR1 KGHDR, CDR2 SFDVKD. V was clipped by 4 bases and J by 4 bases, with 9 bases between them. The CDR3 extends over 13 amino acids. TCRbeta library construction was performed incorporating unique molecular identifiers. A single record per CDR3 protein comes from TCRdb applying MiXCR to the PCR reads. Found here are almost 400,000 distinct CDR3 sequences, just over 20% of them singletons; the top ten hold 3.8%. The V gene is TRBV24-1, the J gene TRBJ1-2, with D unclear. The clonotype was recovered from a human donor who donated a stem cell graft to a child with acute myeloid leukemia. This specimen consisted of PBMCs from the stem cell graft donor, obtained from the stem cell graft. In DNA form, the CDR3 reads TGTGCCACCAGTGAGGCCGGGAGCTATGGCTACACCTTC. This sequence encodes CATSEAGSYGYTF.